This passage covers 29 T cell receptor beta chains from one sample sequenced in a study of a mutant IDH1 vaccine in newly diagnosed glioma. Measured with immunoSEQ multiplex PCR; TCRdb has only the in-frame clones, and not every one. The sample includes roughly 34,000 clones, 75% to 95% of them seen just once. Their recognized antigens are unknown. Time point noted: week 47, end of study. Every single dose of the vaccine, 300 ug of mutant IDH1 20-mer peptide, came with topical imiquimod. The input for sequencing was PBMCs, taken from a glioma patient whose treatment included an IDH1 peptide vaccine. All receptors derive from a woman in her thirties or forties with glioma.

The chain has TRBV13 and TRBJ2-4, with 8 bases fitting TRBD2. CDR1 is PRHDT and CDR2 is FYEKMQ in the germline V gene (reference sequence). This CDR3 spans 15 amino acids. V lost 5 bases to trimming and J lost 4 bases; unmatched junction nucleotides: 7. Written as DNA, the CDR3 is TGTGCCAGCAGCCAACTAGCGGAGGGAAAAAACATTCAGTACTTC. Translated, it gives CASSQLAEGKNIQYF.

This clone was observed a few times. The rearrangement links TRBV6-1 to TRBJ1-2; D may be TRBD1 (6 bases). V was clipped by 5 bases and J by 6 bases, with 19 bases between them. This CDR3 region has 15 residues. The V gene's germline CDR1 is MNHNS and CDR2 SASEGT. The CDR3 here is CASSLGTFLGHGYTF. CDR3 sequence (DNA): TGTGCCAGCAGTTTGGGGACATTCCTTGGGCATGGCTACACCTTC.

This sequence joins TRBV7-2 and TRBJ1-4, with unresolved D. Deletions cut 1 base from V and 7 bases from J, with 10 bases between. The CDR3 length is 14 residues. The germline V gene encodes CDR1 SGHTA and CDR2 FQGNSA. CDR3 in amino acids: CASSLGGVGEKLFF. The CDR3 DNA reads as TGTGCCAGCAGCTTAGGTGGAGTAGGTGAAAAACTGTTTTTT.

The chain combines TRBV6-1 with TRBJ1-1; D might be TRBD1 (5 bases). The CDR3 is 14 amino acids. Looked up from germline, CDR1 is MNHNS and CDR2 is SASEGT. V was cut by 7 bases and J by 2 bases, with 14 bases left in between. The CDR3: CASILTQANTEAFF. The DNA for the CDR3 is TGTGCCAGCATTCTTACACAGGCTAACACTGAAGCTTTCTTT.

The chain uses TRBV7-2 and TRBJ2-6, with no clear D. Germline V gives CDR1 SGHTA, CDR2 FQGNSA. V shed 6 bases and J shed 0 bases, with 12 bases lying between them. This CDR3 comprises 16 residues. The CDR3 here is CASRPNSRSGANVLTF. In DNA, the CDR3 is TGTGCCAGCAGGCCTAACTCTCGCTCTGGGGCCAACGTCCTGACTTTC.

Of note for this clone: Other DNA sequences of this sample code for an identical CDR3. The rearrangement uses TRBV19 and TRBJ1-5; D is undetermined. Trimming removed 9 bases from V and 0 bases from J, with 12 bases in between. This CDR3 region has 14 residues. The V gene's germline CDR1 is LNHDA and CDR2 SQIVND (reference sequence). The chain's CDR3 is CASRTVNSNQPQHF. CDR3 sequence (DNA): TGTGCCAGCCGGACGGTGAATAGCAATCAGCCCCAGCATTTT.

The chain joins TRBV19 to TRBJ1-5, with a weak D call TRBD1 (6 bases). Trimming removed 6 bases at V and 3 bases at J, with 21 bases between. Looked up from germline, CDR1 is LNHDA and CDR2 is SQIVND (reference sequence). The CDR3 is made up of 17 amino acids. CDR3 residues: CASSMVRGGLVNQPQHF. The CDR3 coding sequence is TGTGCCAGTAGCATGGTTCGCGGGGGGCTGGTCAATCAGCCCCAGCATTTT.

The chain uses TRBV5-1 and TRBJ2-2; 11 positions agree with TRBD1. The trim removed 0 bases at V and 0 bases at J, leaving 4 bases unmatched. CDR3 size: 18 residues. Germline CDR1 and CDR2: SGHRS and YFSETQ. The CDR3 coding sequence is TGCGCCAGCAGCTTGGACGGACAGGGGGCCGCGAACACCGGGGAGCTGTTTTTT. Translation: CASSLDGQGAANTGELFF.

V and J are TRBV19 and TRBJ2-2, with D hard to call. Germline V lookup: CDR1 LNHDA, CDR2 SQIVND (reference sequence). CDR3 size: 17 residues. The germline V and J ends were trimmed by 6 bases and 0 bases, with 17 bases remaining between them. Here the CDR3 reads CASRAKVGNANTGELFF. The CDR3 DNA follows: TGTGCCAGTAGAGCCAAGGTGGGCAACGCGAACACCGGGGAGCTGTTTTTT.

The CDR3: CASSITLLQRRNTEAFF. In DNA form, the CDR3 reads TGTGCCAGTAGTATTACCCTCCTCCAGAGACGGAACACTGAAGCTTTCTTT. The chain couples TRBV19 to TRBJ1-1, with D hard to call. V was cut by 3 bases and J by 1 base, with 18 bases left in between. There are 17 residues in the CDR3. Germline assignment: CDR1 LNHDA and CDR2 SQIVND (reference sequence). Filled out from reference TRBV19 and TRBJ1-1, the complete variable domain reads DGGITQSPKYLFRKEGQNVTLSCEQNLNHDAMYWYRQDPGQGLRLIYYSQIVNDFQKGDIAEGYSVSREKKESFPLTVTSAQKNPTAFYLCASSITLLQRRNTEAFFGQGTRLTVV.

In this sample, this clone turned up once. The V and J genes are TRBV27 and TRBJ2-5; D not certain. V lost 5 bases and J 4 bases, leaving 11 bases between the germline ends. Germline CDR1 is MNHEY and CDR2 is SMNVEV (reference sequence). This CDR3 spans 13 amino acids. The chain's CDR3 is CASSKQRRETQYF. As DNA, the CDR3 is TGTGCCAGCAGTAAACAGAGAAGAGAGACCCAGTACTTC.

The chain couples TRBV2 to TRBJ1-1, with D perhaps TRBD1 (5 bases). This CDR3 spans 14 amino acids. CDR1 and CDR2 (germline): SNHLY, FYNNEI. Trimming removed 9 bases at V and 2 bases at J, with 16 bases between. The CDR3 spells CASGSRTSNTEAFF. The CDR3 DNA is TGTGCCAGTGGGTCGAGGACATCTAACACTGAAGCTTTCTTT.

The chain has TRBV7-8 and TRBJ2-1; D is perhaps TRBD1 (5 bases). V was trimmed by 1 base and J by 5 bases, leaving 15 bases between them. Germline-derived CDR1 and CDR2 are SGHVS and FQNEAQ. The CDR3 length is 16 residues. CDR3 in amino acids: CASSLVHLGPDNEQFF. CDR3 nucleotide sequence: TGTGCCAGCAGCTTAGTTCATTTGGGGCCGGACAATGAGCAGTTCTTC.

This clone was seen once. The rearrangement joins TRBV10-1 to TRBJ1-1, with unresolved D. CDR1 and CDR2 (germline): WNHNN, SYGVQD (reference sequence). V lost 4 bases to trimming and J lost 1 base, with 7 bases between them. This CDR3 region has 13 residues. The CDR3 coding sequence is TGCGCCAGCAGTGCTGACGGGAACACTGAAGCTTTCTTT. It codes for CASSADGNTEAFF.

This chain uses TRBV6-1 with TRBJ1-5; TRBD1 might be the D (5 bases). This CDR3 has 16 residues. V dropped 2 bases and J dropped 1 base, with 12 bases sitting between them. Per germline, CDR1 MNHNS and CDR2 SASEGT. CDR3 nucleotide sequence: TGTGCCAGCAGTGAAAGGGGAGGTAGGAGCAATCAGCCCCAGCATTTT. This codes for CASSERGGRSNQPQHF.

The CDR3 loop reads CAWRSVRGPLNTEAFF. CDR3 nucleotides: TGTGCCTGGAGATCAGTCCGGGGGCCTTTGAACACTGAAGCTTTCTTT. The J gene is TRBJ1-1, the V gene TRBV30; D might be TRBD1 (6 bases). The CDR3 spans 16 residues. Deletions cut 3 bases from V and 0 bases from J, with 17 bases between. Germline V gene data show CDR1 as GTSNPN and CDR2 as SVGIG (reference sequence). The whole variable domain, filled in from reference TRBV30 and TRBJ1-1, reads SQTIHQWPATLVQPVGSPLSLECTVEGTSNPNLYWYRQAAGRGLQLLFYSVGIGQISSEVPQNLSASRPQDRQFILSSKKLLLSDSGFYLCAWRSVRGPLNTEAFFGQGTRLTVV.

This clone occurred a few times. This rearrangement joins TRBV6-1 to TRBJ1-5; unclear D gene. Germline V gene lookup returns CDR1 MNHNS and CDR2 SASEGT. The length of the CDR3 is 13 residues. V lost 7 bases, J lost 8 bases, and 15 bases lay in between. CDR3 sequence (DNA): TGTGCCAGCAATCTGGCCGTCACCAAGCCCCAGCATTTT. Protein product: CASNLAVTKPQHF.

The V and J genes are TRBV4-1 and TRBJ1-4, with no clear D. The CDR3 extends over 16 amino acids. Per the germline V gene, CDR1 is MGHRA and CDR2 is YSYEKL. Trimming pared 3 bases from V and 2 bases from J, leaving 13 bases between. CDR3 sequence: CASSQPGEGTNEKLFF. DNA for the CDR3: TGCGCCAGCAGCCAGCCCGGGGAGGGCACTAATGAAAAACTGTTTTTT.

The chain links TRBV10-3 to TRBJ1-5; TRBD1 is a possible D gene (6 bases). This CDR3 is 14 amino acids long. V lost 2 bases, J lost 3 bases, and 8 bases lay in between. Germline V gene data show CDR1 as ENHRY and CDR2 as SYGVKD. The CDR3 region is CAISEDRLNQPQHF. CDR3 bases: TGTGCCATCAGTGAGGACAGGCTCAATCAGCCCCAGCATTTT.

The chain joins TRBV5-6 to TRBJ2-7, with TRBD1 matching 7 bases. The CDR3 is made up of 17 amino acids. Trimming took 5 bases from V and 0 from J; bases not matched to a gene: 14. Germline V CDR1 and CDR2: SGHDT, YYEEEE. CDR3 loop: CASRTFSGTADSYEQYF. The CDR3, as DNA: TGTGCCAGCAGAACCTTTTCCGGGACAGCTGACTCCTACGAGCAGTACTTC.

This chain links TRBV7-8 with TRBJ2-2, with D tentatively TRBD2 (6 bases). V lost 3 bases, J lost 1 base, and 9 bases lay in between. This CDR3 has 15 amino acids. Germline CDR1 reads SGHVS; CDR2 reads FQNEAQ. The chain's CDR3 is CASSLGLMNTGELFF. The DNA for the CDR3 is TGTGCCAGCAGCTTGGGACTCATGAACACCGGGGAGCTGTTTTTT.

The chain recombines TRBV7-9 with TRBJ2-7, with TRBD1 matching 7 bases. CDR1 and CDR2 (germline): SEHNR, FQNEAQ (reference sequence). J was trimmed by 5 bases and V by 3 bases; bases with no gene match: 10. This CDR3 spans 15 amino acids. CDR3 residues: CASSFLRTGGNEQYF. CDR3 nucleotide sequence: TGTGCCAGCAGCTTTCTACGGACAGGCGGCAACGAGCAGTACTTC. Variable domain in full (rest from reference TRBV7-9 and TRBJ2-7): DTGVSQNPRHKITKRGQNVTFRCDPISEHNRLYWYRQTLGQGPEFLTYFQNEAQLEKSRLLSDRFSAERPKGSFSTLEIQRTEQGDSAMYLCASSFLRTGGNEQYFGPGTRLTVT.

V usage is TRBV4-3 and J usage is TRBJ2-5; D is uncertain. The CDR3 length is 16 residues. The V and J ends lost 1 base and 0 bases respectively, with 12 bases between them. CDR1 and CDR2 (germline): LGHNA, YSLEER. CDR3 DNA sequence: TGCGCCAGCAGCCAAGGGCGCAGTTTTTACCAAGAGACCCAGTACTTC. Translation: CASSQGRSFYQETQYF.

This rearrangement joins TRBV6-6 to TRBJ2-7; tentatively, D is TRBD1 (7 bases). CDR1 is MNHNY and CDR2 is SVGAGI in the germline V gene (reference sequence). The germline V and J ends were trimmed by 8 bases and 3 bases, with 11 bases remaining between them. The CDR3 covers 12 residues. The CDR3 nucleotides are TGTGCCAGCGGGCAGGGGGGCTACGAGCAGTACTTC. Protein: CASGQGGYEQYF.

This clone was counted once. The chain employs TRBV7-2 and TRBJ2-7; TRBD1 agrees at 10 bases. Germline trimming cut 4 bases from V and 3 bases from J; bases unmatched to any gene: 3. This CDR3 has 14 residues. Germline lookup yields CDR1 SGHTA and CDR2 FQGNSA. The CDR3 DNA reads TGTGCCAGCAGCTCGGACAGGGGGAGCTACGAGCAGTACTTC. Its protein is CASSSDRGSYEQYF.

The genes are TRBV4-1 and TRBJ2-1; a weak D match, TRBD1 (6 bases). The germline V gene has CDR1 MGHRA and CDR2 YSYEKL. The V end was cut by 1 base, the J end by 4 bases, with 14 bases between. The CDR3 loop spans 16 amino acids. CDR3 in DNA: TGCGCCAGCAGCCAAGCCCCCGGGACATCGTACAATGAGCAGTTCTTC. Residues: CASSQAPGTSYNEQFF.

The V gene is TRBV30, the J gene TRBJ1-5, with 9 bases lining up with TRBD1. This CDR3 spans 14 amino acids. Trimming at V came to 0 bases and at J to 7 bases, leaving 4 bases not matched to a gene. Looked up from germline, CDR1 is GTSNPN and CDR2 is SVGIG (reference sequence). CDR3 in DNA: TGTGCCTGGAGTGTACAGACAGGGGGGCAGCCCCAGCATTTT. Its translation is CAWSVQTGGQPQHF.

In this sample, this clone turned up a few times. The V call is TRBV6-1, the J call TRBJ2-7, with D maybe TRBD1 (6 bases). Trimming shortened V by 8 bases and J by 4 bases, and 15 bases separated the two germline ends. The CDR3 totals 13 residues. CDR1 is MNHNS and CDR2 is SASEGT in the germline V gene. The DNA for the CDR3 is TGTGCCAGCGGATGGACAGAAATATACGAGCAGTACTTC. Translated, it gives CASGWTEIYEQYF.

V gene TRBV7-6 combines with J gene TRBJ1-3; possible D gene TRBD1, 5 bases. The length of the CDR3 is 17 residues. CDR1 is SGHVS and CDR2 is FNYEAQ in the germline V gene. The V and J ends lost 1 base and 0 bases respectively, with 13 bases between them. CDR3 sequence reads: CASSLVVYGGSGNTIYF. In DNA, the CDR3 is TGTGCCAGCAGCTTAGTTGTGTACGGGGGCTCTGGAAACACCATATATTTT.